The rows below give T cell receptor beta chains drawn from one sample of a study of OX40 agonist ivuxolimab in advanced cancers. Assay: immunoSEQ multiplex PCR; the TCRdb copy retains only in-frame clones and omits some. This table has some 57,000 clones, 84% appearing once. Sequencing was performed on CD4+ or CD8+ T cells sorted from blood, taken in a trial of the OX40 agonist ivuxolimab. The receptors come from an adult with an advanced solid tumor such as melanoma, head and neck, liver or kidney cancer. Both conserved end residues are trimmed from each CDR3. Fields, in order: V gene, J gene, CDR3 length, clone size, CDR3 protein. Clone size appears in some rows only: once, few, many, or a class for an expanded clone.

TRBV2	TRBJ1-4	13	NA	ASSLDRDPYEKLF
TRBV5-4	TRBJ2-3	12	NA	ASSTSGSMNTQY
TRBV27	TRBJ1-6	15	NA	ASSFSGRGSYNSPLH
TRBV5-1	TRBJ1-3	12	once	ASSLGADGNTIY
TRBV6-5	TRBJ1-2	11	NA	ASGRDGDYGYT
TRBV7-9	TRBJ2-1	12	NA	ASSLTREGNEQF
TRBV10-3	TRBJ1-1	9	NA	AISETAEAF
TRBV28	TRBJ2-4	12	NA	ASSPGGEGNIQY
TRBV5-1	TRBJ1-1	12	few	ASSPGAGLAEAF
TRBV10-2	TRBJ2-7	11	few	ASSEWKHYEQY
TRBV19	TRBJ1-4	13	NA	ASRETGVTNEKLF
TRBV5-6	TRBJ1-3	15	NA	ASSLGLDLRSGNTIY
TRBV7-2	TRBJ2-7	13	NA	ASSLALGSSHEQY
TRBV11-2	TRBJ2-1	10	NA	ASSQGGPEQF
TRBV28	TRBJ1-1	9	NA	ASSFDTEAF
TRBV12-5	TRBJ2-2	13	NA	ASGLVGGFTGELF
TRBV7-2	TRBJ1-2	10	NA	ASSSTGYGYT
TRBV7-9	TRBJ2-7	16	medium-sized	ASSPSRMTSGGPYEQY
TRBV2	TRBJ1-2	11	NA	ASTSGTGDGYT
TRBV6-5	TRBJ2-7	11	NA	ASTRGPSYEQY
TRBV5-5	TRBJ2-1	13	NA	ASSLRVAGYNEQF
TRBV11-2	TRBJ1-4	11	NA	ASSANRAEKLF
TRBV6-4	TRBJ2-5	11	NA	ASSLRARETQY